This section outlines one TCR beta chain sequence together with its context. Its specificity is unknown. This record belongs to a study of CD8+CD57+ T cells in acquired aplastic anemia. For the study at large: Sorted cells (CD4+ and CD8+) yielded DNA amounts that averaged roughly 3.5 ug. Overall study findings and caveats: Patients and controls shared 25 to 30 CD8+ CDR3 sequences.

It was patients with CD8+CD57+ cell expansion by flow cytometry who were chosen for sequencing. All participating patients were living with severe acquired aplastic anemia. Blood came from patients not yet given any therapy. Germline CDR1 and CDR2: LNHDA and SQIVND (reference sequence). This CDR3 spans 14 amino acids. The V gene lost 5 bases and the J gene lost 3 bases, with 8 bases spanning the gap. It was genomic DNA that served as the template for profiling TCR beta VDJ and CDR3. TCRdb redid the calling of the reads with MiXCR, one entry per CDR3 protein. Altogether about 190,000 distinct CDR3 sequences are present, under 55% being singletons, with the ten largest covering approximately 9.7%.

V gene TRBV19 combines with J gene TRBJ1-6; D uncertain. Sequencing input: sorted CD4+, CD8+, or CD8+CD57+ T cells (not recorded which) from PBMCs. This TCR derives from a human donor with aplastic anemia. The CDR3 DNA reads TGTGCCAGTAGTGGCGGAGTCTATAATTCACCCCTCCACTTT. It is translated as CASSGGVYNSPLHF.